This record covers a single T cell receptor beta chain. Its antigen is unknown. This entry belongs to a study of T cell responses to AZD1222 COVID-19 vaccine. Study results and caveats: No day 14 peak samples; only post-peak repertoires were characterized. Nearly half of spike-specific TCRs reportedly go after variant regions that carry no mutations. It was only a handful of AZD1222 recipients who were seropositive at baseline.

The V gene's germline CDR1 is SQVTM and CDR2 ANQGSEA. The CDR3 is made up of 15 amino acids. The junction had 7 bases not matched to a gene; V was cut back by 7 bases and J by 4 bases. Some clones are missing from TCRdb's copy, which holds only in-frame ones; the method was immunoSEQ multiplex PCR. The table lists 44,000 or so clones, 83% of them singletons. The TCR sequence derives from an adult in good health. The gene calls are TRBV29-1 and TRBJ2-2, with 12 bases fitting TRBD2. The sequencing here drew on peripheral blood, taken on day 0 of AZD1222 vaccination. CDR3: CSGRTSGIGTGELFF. The CDR3 nucleotides read TGCAGCGGACGGACTAGCGGGATAGGCACCGGGGAGCTGTTTTTT.